The 9 T cell receptor beta chains listed next were all sequenced from one sample in a study of T cells after yellow fever vaccination. A single record per CDR3 protein comes from TCRdb applying MiXCR to the 5' RACE reads. The table lists about 50,000 distinct CDR3 sequences, 7% to 8.5% of them singletons, with around 28% in the top ten. This sample comprised CD8+ T cells sorted from PBMCs, obtained approximately 15 days after the first yellow fever vaccination. The receptor set was obtained from a man aged 18 to 29 who received the YFV17D yellow fever vaccine.

In this sample, this clonotype turned up many times. The rearrangement links TRBV11-2 to TRBJ2-2; D not certain. V gave up 0 bases and J gave up 7 bases, with 27 bases separating them. The CDR3 loop spans 20 amino acids. The germline V gene encodes CDR1 SGHAT and CDR2 FQNNGV. CDR3 loop: CASSLDSRRVLLTPHGELFF. Written as DNA, the CDR3 is TGTGCCAGCAGCTTAGATTCGAGAAGGGTCCTTCTAACCCCCCACGGGGAGCTGTTTTTT.

This clonotype was seen at least ten times. The chain employs TRBV6-2 or TRBV6-3 and TRBJ2-7, with 7 bases lining up with TRBD1. The junction had 4 bases not matched to a gene; V was cut back by 6 bases and J by 2 bases. Germline V gene lookup returns CDR1 MNHEY and CDR2 SVGEGT. The CDR3 is 13 residues long. CDR3 residues: CASSLTGTYEQYV. The CDR3 bases are TGTGCCAGCAGCCTGACAGGGACCTACGAGCAGTACGTC.

This clonotype was counted at least ten times. The rearrangement joins TRBV6-5 to TRBJ1-6; D might be TRBD1 (5 bases). V was shortened by 0 bases and J by 5 bases, with 14 bases between the two germline ends. This CDR3 is built from 17 residues. The germline V gene encodes CDR1 MNHEY and CDR2 SVGAGI. The CDR3 is CASSYSISTANNSPLHF. The CDR3 region has the DNA TGTGCCAGCAGTTACTCGATATCGACAGCTAATAATTCACCCCTCCACTTT.

This clonotype was seen many times. This chain uses TRBV4-3 with TRBJ2-1, with 7 bases fitting TRBD1. The germline V gene encodes CDR1 LGHNA and CDR2 YSLEER. Unmatched junction bases numbered 4, after V lost 0 bases and J lost 5 bases. The CDR3 covers 15 residues. The CDR3 DNA reads TGCGCCAGCAGCCAAGAGACAGGGCTCGACAATGAGCAGTTCTTC. This encodes CASSQETGLDNEQFF.

This clonotype was seen many times. V usage is TRBV9 and J usage is TRBJ2-1, with D hard to call. V shed 3 bases and J shed 8 bases, with 15 bases lying between them. The CDR3 runs to 14 residues. Germline CDR1 SGDLS, CDR2 YYNGEE. As DNA, the CDR3 is TGTGCCAGCAGCGACCCCCCGGTACCCCATGAGCAGTTCTTC. Translated, it gives CASSDPPVPHEQFF. The full variable domain, its missing parts supplied by reference TRBV9 and TRBJ2-1, is DSGVTQTPKHLITATGQRVTLRCSPRSGDLSVYWYQQSLDQGLQFLIQYYNGEERAKGNILERFSAQQFPDLHSELNLSSLELGDSALYFCASSDPPVPHEQFFGPGTRLTVL.

The table lists this clonotype with many counts. The chain carries TRBV12-3 or TRBV12-4 and TRBJ2-4; D unclear. Trimming removed 5 bases from V and 5 bases from J, with 7 bases in between. The CDR3 is made up of 12 amino acids. CDR3 loop: CASSNRENIQYF. CDR3 bases: TGTGCCAGCAGTAACAGAGAAAACATTCAGTACTTC.

Many counts were recorded for this clonotype. This chain connects TRBV15 to TRBJ2-7; TRBD1 or TRBD2 may be the D gene (5 bases each). This CDR3 comprises 14 residues. CDR1 and CDR2 (germline): LNHNV, YYDKDF (reference sequence). Trimming took 3 bases from V and 3 from J, leaving 12 bases between them. The CDR3 sequence: CATSSYRGHYEQYF. DNA for the CDR3: TGTGCCACCAGCAGTTACCGGGGCCACTACGAGCAGTACTTC.

In its sample, this clonotype was seen many times. V usage is TRBV20-1 and J usage is TRBJ1-3; unclear D gene. The germline V and J ends were trimmed by 6 bases and 0 bases, with 12 bases remaining between them. The CDR3 loop spans 14 amino acids. Per germline, CDR1 DFQATT and CDR2 SNEGSKA (reference sequence). The CDR3 here is CSAYGLSSGNTIYF. The CDR3 coding sequence is TGCAGTGCGTATGGATTAAGCTCTGGAAACACCATATATTTT.

This clonotype came up many times. The J gene is TRBJ1-2, the V gene TRBV3-1, with D possibly being TRBD1 (5 bases). V shed 1 base and J shed 8 bases, with 14 bases lying between them. This CDR3 region has 14 residues. The germline V gene encodes CDR1 LGHDT and CDR2 YNNKEL (reference sequence). The CDR3 DNA reads as TGTGCCAGCAGCCAAGTCTTCAGGGAGGACGGCTACACCTTC. Its protein is CASSQVFREDGYTF.